This passage covers 15 T cell receptor beta chains from one sample sequenced in a study of T cell repertoires in cytomegalovirus infection. No antigen is known for these receptors. TCRdb ran MiXCR on the reads and lists one entry per CDR3 protein. The table records about 500,000 distinct CDR3 sequences, around 30% of them present only once. The starting material was cultured PBMCs, obtained from culture after CMV antigen stimulation. The receptors here all came from a human donor in good health (CMV status not recorded). Some clones in this sample may be carry-over from other donors' samples.

In its sample, this clonotype was seen a few times. The gene calls are TRBV12-3 or TRBV12-4 and TRBJ2-6, with D possibly being TRBD2 (7 bases). V dropped 8 bases and J dropped 0 bases, with 17 bases sitting between them. The CDR3 totals 17 residues. CDR3: CASSHRGADSGANVLTF. The DNA for the CDR3 is TGTGCCAGCTCCCACCGGGGGGCGGACTCTGGGGCCAACGTCCTGACTTTC.

The rearrangement uses TRBV20-1 and TRBJ1-2, with D possibly being TRBD1 (6 bases). V dropped 4 bases and J dropped 4 bases, with 13 bases sitting between them. The CDR3 consists of 13 residues. Germline V gene sequence: CDR1 DFQATT, CDR2 SNEGSKA (reference sequence). The CDR3 DNA follows: TGCAGTGCTATTAGGGGGGCTAGCTATGGCTACACCTTC. Its protein is CSAIRGASYGYTF.

The chain employs TRBV12-3 or TRBV12-4 and TRBJ2-5; the D gene is possibly TRBD2 (6 bases). The CDR3 length is 15 residues. With 6 bases removed from V and 1 base from J, the gap between germline ends came to 15 bases. This CDR3 is CASSNPIGGQETQYF. In DNA, the CDR3 is TGTGCCAGCAGCAACCCGATCGGGGGCCAAGAGACCCAGTACTTC.

The rearrangement links TRBV7-9 to TRBJ1-1; D remains unclear. Trimming stripped 5 bases from V and 1 base from J, with 11 bases between. Germline V gene data show CDR1 as SEHNR and CDR2 as FQNEAQ (reference sequence). CDR3 size: 14 residues. CDR3 coding DNA: TGTGCCAGCAGCACTTGGACCGAGAACACTGAAGCTTTCTTT. This sequence encodes CASSTWTENTEAFF.

This clonotype was detected only a few times. This chain uses TRBV29-1 with TRBJ2-7, with a possible D match to TRBD1 (5 bases). Trimming stripped 7 bases from V and 5 bases from J, with 12 bases between. CDR1 is SQVTM, CDR2 ANQGSEA, per germline. The length of the CDR3 is 11 residues. CDR3 bases: TGCAGCGCTGAGGACACTCACGAGCAGTACTTC. Translating it yields CSAEDTHEQYF.

V gene TRBV6-2 or TRBV6-3 combines with J gene TRBJ1-1; no definite D call. CDR1 and CDR2 from the germline V gene are MNHEY and SVGEGT. The CDR3 has 14 amino acids. V lost 2 bases, J lost 1 base, and 8 bases lay in between. In DNA form, the CDR3 reads TGTGCCAGCAGTTACCCCAAGGGGAACACTGAAGCTTTCTTT. Protein product: CASSYPKGNTEAFF.

CDR3 region: CASSGVAPETQYF. Written as DNA, the CDR3 is TGTGCCAGCAGCGGGGTGGCTCCAGAGACCCAGTACTTC. The chain carries TRBV11-2 and TRBJ2-5, with unresolved D. The CDR3 is 13 residues long. Germline V gene data show CDR1 as SGHAT and CDR2 as FQNNGV. V lost 5 bases, J lost 4 bases, and 11 bases lay in between.

This clonotype was observed a handful of times. The rearrangement links TRBV12-3 or TRBV12-4 to TRBJ1-1; unclear D gene. V lost 5 bases and J 6 bases, leaving 19 bases between the germline ends. The length of the CDR3 is 15 residues. Written as DNA, the CDR3 is TGTGCCAGCAGTCGGAGTAACATGGGGAGACCTGAAGCTTTCTTT. It codes for CASSRSNMGRPEAFF.

On this clonotype itself: With a much larger clone just one base away, this may be a read error. V usage is TRBV6-2 or TRBV6-3 and J usage is TRBJ1-5, with unresolved D. Germline CDR1 is MNHEY and CDR2 is SVGEGT. Between the trimmed V and J ends, which lost 8 bases and 4 bases, there was a span of 9 bases. CDR3 length equals 12 residues. CDR3 loop: CASGLPNQPQHF. Written as DNA, the CDR3 is TGTGCCAGCGGTCTTCCTAATCAGCCCCAGCATTTT.

V and J are TRBV19 and TRBJ1-4; a weak D match, TRBD1 (6 bases). V gave up 6 bases and J gave up 2 bases, with 10 bases separating them. This CDR3 is built from 14 residues. The germline V gene has CDR1 LNHDA and CDR2 SQIVND (reference sequence). CDR3 amino acids: CASRRGVTNEKLFF. Written as DNA, the CDR3 is TGTGCCAGTAGGAGGGGGGTGACTAATGAAAAACTGTTTTTT.

The sample holds a few counts of this clonotype. The chain couples TRBV18 to TRBJ2-3; 11 bases are shared with TRBD2. CDR1 is KGHSH, CDR2 LQKENI, per germline. This CDR3 contains 21 residues. V lost 3 bases and J lost 5; bases outside the gene matches: 22. CDR3 region: CASSPSMGPIDSGREEDTQYF. CDR3 nucleotide sequence: TGTGCCAGCTCACCTTCAATGGGGCCTATAGATAGCGGGAGGGAAGAAGATACGCAGTATTTT.

The chain carries TRBV6-2 or TRBV6-3 and TRBJ1-1; 11 bases agree with TRBD1. The CDR3 runs 16 residues. J gave up 1 base and V 6 bases, and 7 bases lay outside the gene matches. Germline values: CDR1 MNHEY, CDR2 SVGEGT. CDR3 protein: CASRSPGTGGNTEAFF. The DNA for the CDR3 is TGTGCCAGCAGGAGCCCGGGGACAGGGGGGAACACTGAAGCTTTCTTT.

The chain uses TRBV7-6 and TRBJ1-1; 9 bases line up with TRBD1. CDR3 length: 16 amino acids. Germline V gene data show CDR1 as SGHVS and CDR2 as FNYEAQ. V dropped 1 base and J dropped 4; count of bases not matched to a gene: 7. The CDR3 DNA is TGTGCCAGCAGCTTAGGTCCCGACAGGGGGTTCACTGAAGCTTTCTTT. Protein sequence: CASSLGPDRGFTEAFF.

This sequence joins TRBV6-2 or TRBV6-3 and TRBJ1-5; a possible D gene is TRBD1 (6 bases). V lost 6 bases, J lost 3 bases, and 15 bases lay in between. Germline-derived CDR1 and CDR2 are MNHEY and SVGEGT. The length of the CDR3 is 15 residues. The CDR3 bases are TGTGCCAGCAGATCGAACAGGGACAACAATCAGCCCCAGCATTTT. Its protein product is CASRSNRDNNQPQHF.

The V gene is TRBV19, the J gene TRBJ1-2; weak D call: TRBD1 (5 bases). Deletions cut 7 bases from V and 2 bases from J, with 14 bases between. The CDR3 has 14 residues. Germline CDR1 is LNHDA and CDR2 is SQIVND (reference sequence). This CDR3 reads CASNPGGANYGYTF. CDR3 sequence (DNA): TGTGCCAGTAACCCCGGTGGGGCCAACTATGGCTACACCTTC.